Here is one T cell receptor beta chain with its context. The antigen remains undetermined. As every portion of the isolated RNA was reverse transcribed, the sequencing read expressed TCRB transcripts. The protocol was immunoSEQ multiplex PCR, while the TCRdb copy is restricted to in-frame clones and leaves out a portion. The table shows roughly 150,000 clones, with about 9% occurring only once. These data originate in a study of beta chain features in type 1 diabetes. General study results and limits: TCRB CDR3s were moderately but significantly shorter in Type 1 diabetes patients in all four CD4+ subsets. It was among patients, rather than healthy donors, that naive, central memory and Treg TCRB repertoires appeared more similar. Insertions at VDJ junctions were less frequent in type 1 diabetes patients. These patients also deleted more nucleotides at the same junctions.

V was trimmed by 4 bases and J by 2 bases, leaving 9 bases between them. Per the germline V gene, CDR1 is GTSNPN and CDR2 is SVGIG (reference sequence). The CDR3 length is 12 residues. Sequencing input: central memory CD4+ T cells from blood. The TCR sequence derives from a woman aged 18-35 years with type 1 diabetes. This sequence joins TRBV30 and TRBJ2-7; D is undetermined. CDR3 DNA: TGTGCCTGGAACACAGAGCCCTACGAGCAGTACTTC. As protein: CAWNTEPYEQYF.